This T cell receptor (beta chain) was captured in a study of T cell changes during pregnancy in multiple sclerosis. Sequenced by immunoSEQ multiplex PCR; TCRdb stores in-frame clones only, minus some. The table has 60,000 to 65,000 clones, 90% seen once; the top ten hold about 2%. CDR3 length: 14 residues. Per germline, CDR1 MGHRA and CDR2 YSYEKL. V was cut by 1 base and J by 7 bases, with 11 bases left in between. Sequenced material: peripheral blood, taken in the second trimester of pregnancy. This TCR was recovered from a female donor in good health, enrolled as a control in a pregnancy study. V usage is TRBV4-1 and J usage is TRBJ2-1; D gene uncertain. The CDR3 spells CASSQVGPVNEQFF. CDR3 in DNA: TGCGCCAGCAGCCAAGTTGGGCCGGTTAATGAGCAGTTCTTC.